This is a list of T cell receptor beta chains from one sample in a study of shared clonotypes between healthy human individuals. The method was immunoSEQ multiplex PCR; TCRdb's version includes in-frame clones alone and lacks a portion of them. The sample holds 1,500,000 or so clones; over 95% are singletons and the top ten take roughly 1.2%. The sequencing sample was made of naive CD4+ T cells sorted from blood. Receptor source: a young man in good health. CDR3s include the opening cysteine and the closing phenylalanine or tryptophan. The order of the fields is clone size, D gene, J gene, V gene, CDR3 DNA, CDR3 protein. A D gene is named only where the DNA matches it firmly. Not every row has a clone size; where given, it reads once, few, many or a size class.

- | - | TRBJ1-4 | TRBV9 | TGTGCCAGCAGCGTAGAGGGTTTGGGAAAACTGTTTTTT | CASSVEGLGKLFF
- | TRBD2 | TRBJ2-1 | TRBV7-9 | TGTGCCAGCAGCTTTCGGGAAAGCGGGAGGGTGAATGAGCAGTTCTTC | CASSFRESGRVNEQFF
- | - | TRBJ2-3 | TRBV19 | TGTGCCAGTAGTCTGGGGCCAAACCGCGCAGATACGCAGTATTTT | CASSLGPNRADTQYF
- | - | TRBJ2-2 | TRBV5-1 | TGCGCCAGCAGCTTCGGACTATTACGGAACACCGGGGAGCTGTTTTTT | CASSFGLLRNTGELFF
- | - | TRBJ1-5 | TRBV28 | TGTGCCAGCCACCCCTCATATAGCAATCAGCCCCAGCATTTT | CASHPSYSNQPQHF
- | TRBD2 | TRBJ2-3 | TRBV11-2 | TGTGCCAGCAGCTCCCGGTGGGGGGGGATGACAGATACGCAGTATTTT | CASSSRWGGMTDTQYF
once | - | TRBJ2-1 | TRBV7-2 | TGTGCCAGCAGCCAAGCAGTCAGTGAGCAGTTCTTC | CASSQAVSEQFF
- | TRBD2 | TRBJ2-1 | TRBV6-5 | TGTGCCAGCAGTTACTCGATCCTAGCGGTACACAATGAGCAGTTCTTC | CASSYSILAVHNEQFF
- | TRBD1 | TRBJ1-2 | TRBV4-3 | TGCGCCAGCAGCCAAGGCGGGACAGGCCTACTCTATGGCTACACCTTC | CASSQGGTGLLYGYTF
- | - | TRBJ2-1 | TRBV28 | TGTGCCAGCAGTTCCTTAGCGGCGGGTTGGAATGAGCAGTTCTTC | CASSSLAAGWNEQFF
- | - | TRBJ2-7 | TRBV6-1 | TGTGCCAGCAGTGACCGGACAGCCTCCTACGAGCAGTACTTC | CASSDRTASYEQYF
- | - | TRBJ2-1 | TRBV5-1 | TGCGCCAGCAGCTTGGCGGACTCAACCTACAATGAGCAGTTCTTC | CASSLADSTYNEQFF
- | - | TRBJ2-3 | TRBV18 | TGTGCCAGCTCACCACCGACGAGGTCTGGCACAGATACGCAGTATTTT | CASSPPTRSGTDTQYF
- | - | TRBJ1-5 | TRBV2 | TGTGCCAGCAGTGACCCCACCGTGGATCAGCCCCAGCATTTT | CASSDPTVDQPQHF
- | - | TRBJ1-1 | TRBV5-4 | TGTGCCAGCAGTCCGCGTTCCGGGAGAATGAACACTGAAGCTTTCTTT | CASSPRSGRMNTEAFF
- | TRBD1 | TRBJ1-1 | TRBV28 | TGTGCCAGCAGTGTCGTACAGGGGGCTATTATGACTGAAGCTTTCTTT | CASSVVQGAIMTEAFF
once | - | TRBJ2-3 | TRBV29-1 | TGCAGCGTCGATAGTCTCGGTTTTGACAGCACAGATACGCAGTATTTT | CSVDSLGFDSTDTQYF
- | - | TRBJ1-1 | TRBV19 | TGTGCCAGTAGTATAGTCCCCCTATGGAACACTGAAGCTTTCTTT | CASSIVPLWNTEAFF
- | - | TRBJ1-2 | TRBV6-6 | TGTGCCAGCAGTTACCTCGTAGATTTTAACTATGGCTACACCTTC | CASSYLVDFNYGYTF
- | - | TRBJ2-3 | TRBV27 | TGTGCCAGCAGTTTGATTCCCTACACAGATACGCAGTATTTT | CASSLIPYTDTQYF
- | - | TRBJ1-2 | TRBV30 | TGTGCCTGGAGTGTAAGGCAGGAAGGTGGCTACACCTTC | CAWSVRQEGGYTF
- | TRBD1 | TRBJ1-3 | TRBV19 | TGTGCCAGTAGTATCGCCGGGACAGTCGGAAACACCATATATTTT | CASSIAGTVGNTIYF
- | TRBD1 | TRBJ1-1 | TRBV5-5 | TGTGCCAGCAGCTTTTTTCAGGGACAGTTGAACACTGAAGCTTTCTTT | CASSFFQGQLNTEAFF
- | TRBD1 | TRBJ2-2 | TRBV5-1 | TGCGCCAGCAGCTCCCAGCCAAGACAGGGCGCGGACACCGGGGAGCTGTTTTTT | CASSSQPRQGADTGELFF
- | - | TRBJ2-1 | TRBV7-9 | TGTGCCAGCAGCCTAGGTCAAGGCAGGGACTCCTACAATGAGCAGTTCTTC | CASSLGQGRDSYNEQFF
- | - | TRBJ1-4 | TRBV6-1 | TGTGCCAGCAGCGGTGGAGGGCCAACTAATGAAAAACTGTTTTTT | CASSGGGPTNEKLFF
- | TRBD1 | TRBJ2-1 | TRBV19 | TGTGCCAGTAGTATTTTGTCGAGGGGGCTGAAGTTCTTC | CASSILSRGLKFF
- | TRBD1 | TRBJ2-5 | TRBV12-5 | TGTGCTAGTGGACGGACAGGAGCCATCCAAGAGACCCAGTACTTC | CASGRTGAIQETQYF
once | TRBD1 | TRBJ2-1 | TRBV9 | TGTGCCAGCAGCCCCCGGACAGGGAATCCCCAAACGGATGAGCAGTTCTTC | CASSPRTGNPQTDEQFF
- | TRBD2 | TRBJ2-1 | TRBV5-4 | TGTGCCAGCAGCTTACTAGCGGGAGGGCGCGATGAGCAGTTCTTC | CASSLLAGGRDEQFF
- | - | TRBJ2-2 | TRBV5-6 | TGTGCCAGCAGCTTGTGGGGGATCTACACCGGGGAGCTGTTTTTT | CASSLWGIYTGELFF
- | TRBD1 | TRBJ2-1 | TRBV5-5 | TGTGCCAGCAGCAGATCGGACAGGGGCTACAATGAGCAGTTCTTC | CASSRSDRGYNEQFF
once | - | TRBJ2-3 | TRBV5-6 | TGTGCCAGCAGCTTGGCCGGGACCGGCACAGATACGCAGTATTTT | CASSLAGTGTDTQYF
- | - | TRBJ1-5 | TRBV5-5 | TGTGCCAGCAGCCCTTTGGGCTTTTTGGGCCCCCAGCATTTT | CASSPLGFLGPQHF
- | TRBD1 | TRBJ2-7 | TRBV28 | TGTGCCACCAGGACAGGGTTCGACGAGCAGTACTTC | CATRTGFDEQYF
- | TRBD2 | TRBJ2-1 | TRBV4-2 | TGTGCCAGCAGCCAAGGACAGGGGACTAGCGGGAACTACAATGAGCAGTTCTTC | CASSQGQGTSGNYNEQFF
- | - | TRBJ1-4 | TRBV6-5 | TGTGCCAGCAGTTACTCGAGGGATGGAACTAATGAAAAACTGTTTTTT | CASSYSRDGTNEKLFF
- | TRBD2 | TRBJ2-7 | TRBV15 | TGTGCCACCAGCAGAGCCGGGACTAGCGGATTCTACGAGCAGTACTTC | CATSRAGTSGFYEQYF